One sample yielded the 4 T cell receptor beta chains listed below, sequenced in a study of chemoradiotherapy in HPV16-positive cancers. TCRdb keeps only in-frame clones here, not all; method: immunoSEQ multiplex PCR. The sample lists some 16,000 clones; 60% to 85% were seen once. This specimen was taken from a patient who underwent chemoradiotherapy. The origin of the receptors is a human donor with HPV-associated anogenital cancer.

The V gene is TRBV9, the J gene TRBJ1-3, with TRBD1 identical over 7 bases. The CDR3 loop spans 15 amino acids. Germline V gene sequence: CDR1 SGDLS, CDR2 YYNGEE. Trimming at V came to 0 bases and at J to 4 bases, leaving 4 bases not matched to a gene. CDR3 sequence (DNA): TGTGCCAGCAGCGTAGGGACAGGACAGGGAAACACCATATATTTT. It encodes CASSVGTGQGNTIYF.

This rearrangement joins TRBV13 to TRBJ1-2, with TRBD1 as a possible D gene (6 bases). Per the germline V gene, CDR1 is PRHDT and CDR2 is FYEKMQ (reference sequence). This CDR3 has 15 residues. Trimming took off 1 base at V and 4 bases at J, with 13 bases between the two ends. CDR3 protein: CASSLELGGFYGYTF. CDR3 coding DNA: TGTGCCAGCAGCTTAGAGTTAGGGGGTTTCTATGGCTACACCTTC.

The chain uses TRBV18 and TRBJ2-7; 8 positions agree with TRBD2. V shed 3 bases and J 0 bases; nucleotides not matched to a gene: 7. Germline-derived CDR1 and CDR2 are KGHSH and LQKENI. This CDR3 is built from 16 residues. As DNA, the CDR3 is TGTGCCAGCTCACCCGTGGGCGGGGGGACCTCCTACGAGCAGTACTTC. Protein: CASSPVGGGTSYEQYF.

V gene TRBV7-2 combines with J gene TRBJ1-5; D remains ambiguous. The CDR3 totals 15 residues. V was cut by 4 bases and J by 5 bases, with 15 bases left in between. Germline CDR1 SGHTA, CDR2 FQGNSA. The CDR3 loop reads CASSSHPGKDQPQHF. The CDR3 DNA reads as TGTGCCAGCAGCTCTCACCCGGGGAAGGATCAGCCCCAGCATTTT.